This entry lists 6 T cell receptor beta chains sequenced from one sample in a study of blood T cell repertoires in COVID-19. TCRdb's table, derived via immunoSEQ multiplex PCR, lists solely in-frame clones and lacks some. The sample includes under 250,000 clones, about 84% seen only once; the top ten take approximately 6.2%. The sample consisted of peripheral blood. Receptors originate from a woman older than 75 with COVID-19, enrolled during active disease.

This clone has only a few counts. This chain joins TRBV20-1 and TRBJ2-7; 9 bases map to TRBD1. The CDR3 is 11 amino acids. Germline lookup yields CDR1 DFQATT and CDR2 SNEGSKA (reference sequence). CDR3 in amino acids: CSPGQGYEQYF. The CDR3 DNA is TGCAGCCCGGGACAGGGATACGAGCAGTACTTC.

This clone has just one count. The chain employs TRBV2 and TRBJ1-1; 7 bases are a match to TRBD1. CDR1 is SNHLY and CDR2 is FYNNEI in the germline V gene. The CDR3 extends over 14 amino acids. With V trimmed by 6 bases and J by 4 bases, 8 bases remained unmatched. The CDR3 DNA reads as TGTGCCAGCAGCGAAACCGGGACAGCCACTGAAGCTTTCTTT. This gives the protein CASSETGTATEAFF.

The chain is built from TRBV4-1 and TRBJ2-1; TRBD2 might be the D (6 bases). The CDR3 sequence is 16 residues long. CDR1 and CDR2 from the germline V gene are MGHRA and YSYEKL. V was cut by 1 base and J by 3 bases, with 13 bases left in between. CDR3 sequence (DNA): TGCGCCAGCAGCCAAGGCCCTAGCGTGGGCTACAATGAGCAGTTCTTC. It encodes CASSQGPSVGYNEQFF.

The chain joins TRBV6-6 to TRBJ1-2, with 7 bases lining up with TRBD1. Germline V CDR1 and CDR2: MNHNY, SVGAGI (reference sequence). The ends lost 8 bases at V and 4 bases at J; junction bases unmatched: 4. The CDR3 runs to 12 residues. This CDR3 is CASGRGTYGYTF. CDR3 nucleotides: TGTGCCAGCGGCAGGGGGACCTATGGCTACACCTTC.

This clone was picked up a small number of times. The chain has TRBV30 and TRBJ1-2, with 7 bases lining up with TRBD1. The CDR3 contains 15 residues. Germline-derived CDR1 and CDR2 are GTSNPN and SVGIG (reference sequence). V was clipped by 3 bases and J by 5 bases; unmatched bases: 12. The CDR3: CAWRHRGGAGYGYTF. The CDR3 DNA sequence: TGTGCCTGGAGACACAGAGGGGGCGCGGGGTATGGCTACACCTTC. Full variable domain (missing parts from reference TRBV30 and TRBJ1-2): SQTIHQWPATLVQPVGSPLSLECTVEGTSNPNLYWYRQAAGRGLQLLFYSVGIGQISSEVPQNLSASRPQDRQFILSSKKLLLSDSGFYLCAWRHRGGAGYGYTFGSGTRLTVV.

This clone was seen once. This chain links TRBV18 with TRBJ2-7; D is possibly TRBD1 (6 bases). V lost 1 base and J 5 bases, leaving 9 bases between the germline ends. Germline V gene data show CDR1 as KGHSH and CDR2 as LQKENI. There are 13 residues in the CDR3. The CDR3 protein is CASSPLAGDEQYF. The CDR3 nucleotides read TGTGCCAGCTCACCACTAGCAGGGGACGAGCAGTACTTC.